This TCR beta chain was observed in a study of cytotoxic CD8 clonotypes in ibrutinib-treated CLL. Here immunoSEQ multiplex PCR was the method, and the copy in TCRdb shows in-frame clones only, minus some. This table has 12,000 or so clones, under 80% appearing once. V was cut by 2 bases and J by 5 bases, with 13 bases left in between. Germline CDR1 reads LNHNV; CDR2 reads YYDKDF (reference sequence). The CDR3 loop spans 16 amino acids. The V gene is TRBV15, the J gene TRBJ1-6; D is unresolved. Sequences were derived from PBMCs, sampled before ibrutinib treatment. The sequence derives from a human donor with chronic lymphocytic leukemia. The CDR3 spells CATSRSPPPNNSPLHF. In DNA form, the CDR3 reads TGTGCCACCAGCAGATCTCCTCCACCCAATAATTCACCCCTCCACTTT.